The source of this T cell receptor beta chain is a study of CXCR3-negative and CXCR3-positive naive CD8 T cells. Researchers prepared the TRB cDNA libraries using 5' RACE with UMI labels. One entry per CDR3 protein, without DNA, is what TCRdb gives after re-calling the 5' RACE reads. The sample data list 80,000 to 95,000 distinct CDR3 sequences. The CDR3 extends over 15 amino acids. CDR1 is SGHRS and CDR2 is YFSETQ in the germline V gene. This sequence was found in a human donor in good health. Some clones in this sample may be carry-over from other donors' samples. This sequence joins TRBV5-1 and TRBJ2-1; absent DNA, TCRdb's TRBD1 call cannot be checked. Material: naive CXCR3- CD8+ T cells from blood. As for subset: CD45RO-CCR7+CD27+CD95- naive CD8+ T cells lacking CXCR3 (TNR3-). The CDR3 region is CASSLEGPTYNEQFF. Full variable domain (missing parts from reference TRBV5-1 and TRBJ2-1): KAGVTQTPRYLIKTRGQQVTLSCSPISGHRSVSWYQQTPGQGLQFLFEYFSETQRNKGNFPGRFSGRQFSNSRSEMNVSTLELGDSALYLCASSLEGPTYNEQFFGPGTRLTVL.